This TCR beta chain is drawn from a study of Ad26.COV2.S vaccination and SARS-CoV-2 variants. Whole-study context: Intramuscularly, Ad26.COV2.S was given either once or twice, 56 days apart.

Treatment here: some 20 received Ad26.COV2.S at low or high dose, single or two shots; about 5 received placebo; per-sample allocation not given. Each sample was drawn 63 days after the first injection (of vaccine or placebo). This adult donor, from Boston, was 18-55 years old. With 1 base removed from V and 1 base from J, the gap between germline ends came to 16 bases. Germline lookup yields CDR1 SEHNR and CDR2 FQNEAQ (reference sequence). This CDR3 is built from 17 residues. Repertoires were generated with immunoSEQ multiplex PCR, while TCRdb's copy carries only in-frame clones and drops some. The sample yields over 400,000 clones, 85% to 90% seen once.

The sequence was collected from a person between 18 and 65 years old who received the Ad26.COV2.S COVID-19 vaccine or a placebo. Sample: peripheral blood, taken in a trial of Ad26.COV2.S vaccine versus placebo. The chain recombines TRBV7-9 with TRBJ1-2, with D unclear. The CDR3 DNA reads TGTGCCAGCAGCTTAGACAGAACCCGTATTGTTAACTATGGCTACACCTTC. Translation: CASSLDRTRIVNYGYTF.